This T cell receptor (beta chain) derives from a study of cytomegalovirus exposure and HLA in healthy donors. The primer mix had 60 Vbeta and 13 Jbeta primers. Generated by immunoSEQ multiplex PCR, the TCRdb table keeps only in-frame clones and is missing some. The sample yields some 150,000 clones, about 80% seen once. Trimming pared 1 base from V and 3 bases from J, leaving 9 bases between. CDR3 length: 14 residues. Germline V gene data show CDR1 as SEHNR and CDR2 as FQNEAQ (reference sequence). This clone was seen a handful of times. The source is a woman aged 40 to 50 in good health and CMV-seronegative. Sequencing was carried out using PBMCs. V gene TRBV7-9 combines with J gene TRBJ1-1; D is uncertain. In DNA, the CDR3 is TGTGCCAGCAGCTTAGTGGAGGGTTACACTGAAGCTTTCTTT. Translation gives CASSLVEGYTEAFF. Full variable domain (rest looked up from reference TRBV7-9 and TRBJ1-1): DTGVSQNPRHKITKRGQNVTFRCDPISEHNRLYWYRQTLGQGPEFLTYFQNEAQLEKSRLLSDRFSAERPKGSFSTLEIQRTEQGDSAMYLCASSLVEGYTEAFFGQGTRLTVV.